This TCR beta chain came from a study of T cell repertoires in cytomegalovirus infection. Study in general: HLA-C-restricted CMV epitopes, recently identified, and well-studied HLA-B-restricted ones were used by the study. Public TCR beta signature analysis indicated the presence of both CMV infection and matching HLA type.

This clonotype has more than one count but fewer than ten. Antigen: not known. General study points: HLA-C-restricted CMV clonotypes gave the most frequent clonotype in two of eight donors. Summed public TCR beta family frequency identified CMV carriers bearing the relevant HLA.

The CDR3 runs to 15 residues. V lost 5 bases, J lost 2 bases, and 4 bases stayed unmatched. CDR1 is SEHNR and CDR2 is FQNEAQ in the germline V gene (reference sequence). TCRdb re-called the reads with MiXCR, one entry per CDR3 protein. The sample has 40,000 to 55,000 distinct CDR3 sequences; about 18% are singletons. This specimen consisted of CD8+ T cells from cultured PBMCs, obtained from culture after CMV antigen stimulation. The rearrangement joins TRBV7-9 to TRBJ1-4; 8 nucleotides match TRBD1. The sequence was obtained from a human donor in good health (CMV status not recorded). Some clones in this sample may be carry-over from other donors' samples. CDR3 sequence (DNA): TGTGCCAGCAGCGGCACAGGGGGGACTAATGAAAAACTGTTTTTT. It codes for CASSGTGGTNEKLFF.